What follows describes a single TCR beta chain. Its antigen remains unidentified. The study ran its PCR with 60 Vbeta and 13 Jbeta primers. The repertoire was sequenced with immunoSEQ multiplex PCR; TCRdb's copy has only in-frame clones and lacks some. Altogether about 130,000 clones are present, about three quarters being singletons, with the ten largest covering approximately 2.6%. The V and J ends lost 8 bases and 5 bases, in that order; junction bases with no gene match: 5. This CDR3 has 13 amino acids. Germline V lookup: CDR1 SNHLY, CDR2 FYNNEI. The sample originates from a study of cytomegalovirus exposure and HLA in healthy donors. General study results and limits: The investigators catalogued 164 TCR beta chains as cytomegalovirus-associated. The later analysis indicated that the majority of CMV-associated TCR beta chains appeared HLA-restricted. Further analysis was carried out later, and it showed several of the most significant clusters appearing linked to common viral pathogens. As a later analysis showed, a missense DCLRE1C variant was linked to trimming of TCR beta V- and J-genes.

V and J are TRBV2 and TRBJ1-4; TRBD1 agrees at 7 bases. The origin of this receptor is a woman aged 55 to 70 in good health and CMV-seropositive. Sequenced material: PBMCs. The DNA for the CDR3 is TGTGCCAGCGGGGACAGTATGAATGAAAAACTGTTTTTT. It translates to CASGDSMNEKLFF. The whole variable domain, remainder taken from reference TRBV2 and TRBJ1-4, is EPEVTQTPSHQVTQMGQEVILRCVPISNHLYFYWYRQILGQKVEFLVSFYNNEISEKSEIFDDQFSVERPDGSNFTLKIRSTKLEDSAMYFCASGDSMNEKLFFGSGTQLSVL.